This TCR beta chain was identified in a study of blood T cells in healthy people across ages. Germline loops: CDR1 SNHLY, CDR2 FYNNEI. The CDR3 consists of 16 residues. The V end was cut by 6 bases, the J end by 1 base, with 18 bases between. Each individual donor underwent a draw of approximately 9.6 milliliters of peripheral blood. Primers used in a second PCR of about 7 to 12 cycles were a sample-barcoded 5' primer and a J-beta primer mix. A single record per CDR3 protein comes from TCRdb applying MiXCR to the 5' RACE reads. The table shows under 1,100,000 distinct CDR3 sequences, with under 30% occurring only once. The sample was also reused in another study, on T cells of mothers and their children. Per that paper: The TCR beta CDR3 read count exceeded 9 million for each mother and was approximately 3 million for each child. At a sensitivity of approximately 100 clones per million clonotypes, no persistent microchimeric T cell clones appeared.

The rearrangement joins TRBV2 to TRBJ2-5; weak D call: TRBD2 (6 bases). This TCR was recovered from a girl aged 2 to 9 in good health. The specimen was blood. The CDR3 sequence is CASSTELAFAQETQYF. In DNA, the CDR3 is TGTGCCAGCAGCACGGAGCTAGCGTTCGCCCAAGAGACCCAGTACTTC. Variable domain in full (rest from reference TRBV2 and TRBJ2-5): EPEVTQTPSHQVTQMGQEVILRCVPISNHLYFYWYRQILGQKVEFLVSFYNNEISEKSEIFDDQFSVERPDGSNFTLKIRSTKLEDSAMYFCASSTELAFAQETQYFGPGTRLLVL.